This section outlines one TCR beta chain sequence together with its context. The data derive from a study of blood T cell repertoires in COVID-19. The CDR3 loop spans 16 amino acids. Trimming took off 6 bases at V and 7 bases at J, with 22 bases between the two ends. The V gene's germline CDR1 is SGHRS and CDR2 YFSETQ. Sequenced by immunoSEQ multiplex PCR; TCRdb stores in-frame clones only, minus some. Among 52,000 or so clones listed, around 85% were seen once. The sample was peripheral blood. The TCR originated in a woman in her seventies with active COVID-19. The chain couples TRBV5-1 to TRBJ1-4; D unclear. The DNA for the CDR3 is TGCGCCAGCAACCAATTCCCTAGGTCCGGTATTGAAAAACTGTTTTTT. It yields the protein CASNQFPRSGIEKLFF.